This TCR beta chain was retrieved from a study of chemoradiotherapy in HPV16-positive cancers. The method was immunoSEQ multiplex PCR; TCRdb's version includes in-frame clones alone and lacks a portion of them. The data contain 10,000 to 11,000 clones, over 70% of them seen just once; the ten biggest clones take up over 35%. Looked up from germline, CDR1 is LNHDA and CDR2 is SQIVND (reference sequence). CDR3 length: 14 residues. Trimming removed 4 bases at V and 1 base at J, with 10 bases between. Sampling was conducted from a patient who underwent chemoradiotherapy. The origin of this receptor is a human donor with HPV-associated anogenital cancer. The rearrangement links TRBV19 to TRBJ1-1; D gene unclear. The CDR3 spells CASSRRGGNTEAFF. The CDR3 nucleotides read TGTGCCAGTAGTAGGCGTGGAGGGAACACTGAAGCTTTCTTT.